Listed below are T cell receptor beta chains from one sample, sequenced in a study of cytomegalovirus exposure and HLA in healthy donors. Here immunoSEQ multiplex PCR was the method, and the copy in TCRdb shows in-frame clones only, minus some. The sample holds tens of thousands of clones. Sequencing was carried out using PBMCs. Receptors were obtained from an older woman in good health and CMV-seronegative. The CDR3 runs from the conserved cysteine through the conserved F or W. D genes are given only for firm matches.

V gene	J gene	D gene	CDR3 protein	CDR3 DNA
TRBV28	TRBJ2-2	NA	CASSLVQGNTGELFF	TGTGCCAGCAGTTTAGTCCAGGGGAACACCGGGGAGCTGTTTTTT
TRBV29-1	TRBJ1-3	TRBD1	CSVLDRASGNTIYF	TGCAGCGTCCTTGACAGGGCCTCTGGAAACACCATATATTTT
TRBV6-4	TRBJ1-4	NA	CASSEHWAGDTNEKLFF	TGTGCCAGCAGTGAACATTGGGCCGGGGATACTAATGAAAAACTGTTTTTT
TRBV15	TRBJ2-1	TRBD1	CATSRGVLGTGSMDEQFF	TGTGCCACCAGCAGAGGGGTTTTGGGGACAGGTAGTATGGATGAGCAGTTCTTC
TRBV5-1	TRBJ2-2	TRBD2	CASSLGLAGGTGELFF	TGCGCCAGCAGCTTGGGACTAGCGGGAGGCACCGGGGAGCTGTTTTTT
TRBV7-9	TRBJ2-1	TRBD2	CASSLETSGYNEQFF	TGTGCCAGCAGCTTAGAGACTAGCGGCTACAATGAGCAGTTCTTC
TRBV2	TRBJ1-4	TRBD1	CASSGTGANEKLFF	TGTGCCAGCAGTGGGACAGGGGCAAATGAAAAACTGTTTTTT
TRBV7-3	TRBJ2-2	TRBD2	CASSPRLARGTGELFF	TGTGCCAGCAGCCCCCGACTAGCGCGGGGAACCGGGGAGCTGTTTTTT
TRBV28	TRBJ2-5	NA	CASSQYTGSETQYF	TGTGCCAGCAGCCAGTACACAGGTTCTGAGACCCAGTACTTC
TRBV19	TRBJ1-5	NA	CASTFWGGNQPQHF	TGTGCCAGTACCTTTTGGGGGGGGAATCAGCCCCAGCATTTT
TRBV7-2	TRBJ2-1	TRBD2	CASSSAGGFEQFF	TGTGCCAGCAGCTCCGCGGGAGGGTTTGAGCAGTTCTTC
TRBV10-3	TRBJ2-6	TRBD1	CAITRDRAGSGANVLTF	TGTGCCATCACCCGGGACAGGGCCGGCTCTGGGGCCAACGTCCTGACTTTC
TRBV4-2	TRBJ2-7	NA	CASSQERLSYEQYF	TGTGCCAGCAGCCAAGAGAGATTATCCTACGAGCAGTACTTC
TRBV2	TRBJ1-6	NA	CASSDRMESPLHF	TGTGCCAGCAGTGATCGAATGGAGTCACCCCTCCACTTT
TRBV11-3	TRBJ2-3	NA	CASSGQPGDTQYF	TGTGCCAGCAGCGGGCAGCCTGGGGATACGCAGTATTTT
TRBV27	TRBJ2-7	NA	CASSFGQNEQYF	TGTGCCAGCAGTTTTGGGCAGAACGAGCAGTACTTC
TRBV7-2	TRBJ1-5	NA	CASGSQVDQPQHF	TGTGCCAGCGGAAGTCAGGTTGATCAGCCCCAGCATTTT
TRBV30	TRBJ2-5	TRBD1	CAWSRTGEGTQYF	TGTGCCTGGAGTCGGACAGGGGAGGGGACCCAGTACTTC
TRBV5-4	TRBJ2-7	TRBD1	CASSRPDLTGGYEQYF	TGTGCCAGCAGCCGACCTGATTTGACAGGGGGCTACGAGCAGTACTTC
TRBV6-6	TRBJ2-7	TRBD2	CASSSPTGTSAEQYF	TGTGCCAGCAGTTCTCCAACCGGGACTAGCGCCGAGCAGTACTTC